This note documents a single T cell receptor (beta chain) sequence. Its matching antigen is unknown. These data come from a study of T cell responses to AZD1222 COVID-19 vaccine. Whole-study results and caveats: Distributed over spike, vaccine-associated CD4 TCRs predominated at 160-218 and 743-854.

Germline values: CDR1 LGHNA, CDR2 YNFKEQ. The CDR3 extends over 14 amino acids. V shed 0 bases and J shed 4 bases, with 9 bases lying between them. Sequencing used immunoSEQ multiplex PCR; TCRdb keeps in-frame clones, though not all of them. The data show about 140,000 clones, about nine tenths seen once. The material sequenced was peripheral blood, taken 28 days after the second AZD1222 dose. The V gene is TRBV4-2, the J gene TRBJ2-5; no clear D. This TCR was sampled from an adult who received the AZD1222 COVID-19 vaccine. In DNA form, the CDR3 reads TGTGCCAGCAGCCAAGAAACGCTCCGAGAGACCCAGTACTTC. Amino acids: CASSQETLRETQYF.